This record looks at one T cell receptor (beta chain) sequence and its context. These data belong to a study of technical replicates of blood from a handful of donors. Profiling relied on immunoSEQ multiplex PCR, and the TCRdb table lists in-frame clones only, not all of them. Of some 77,000 clones detected, around 90% appear once; the ten largest clones hold about 0.4%. V lost 0 bases and J lost 6; bases outside the gene matches: 2. This CDR3 comprises 15 residues. Germline V gene sequence: CDR1 SGHTA, CDR2 FQGTGA. Sequencing input: T cells isolated from PBMCs. The receptor's source is a human donor in good health. The chain links TRBV7-3 to TRBJ2-1; TRBD2 agrees at 10 bases. The CDR3 region is CASSLTTSGLNEQFF. The CDR3 region has the DNA TGTGCCAGCAGCTTAACGACTAGCGGGCTCAATGAGCAGTTCTTC. The entire variable domain, with the rest obtained from reference TRBV7-3 and TRBJ2-1, is as follows: GAGVSQTPSNKVTEKGKYVELRCDPISGHTALYWYRQSLGQGPEFLIYFQGTGAADDSGLPNDRFFAVRPEGSVSTLKIQRTERGDSAVYLCASSLTTSGLNEQFFGPGTRLTVL.